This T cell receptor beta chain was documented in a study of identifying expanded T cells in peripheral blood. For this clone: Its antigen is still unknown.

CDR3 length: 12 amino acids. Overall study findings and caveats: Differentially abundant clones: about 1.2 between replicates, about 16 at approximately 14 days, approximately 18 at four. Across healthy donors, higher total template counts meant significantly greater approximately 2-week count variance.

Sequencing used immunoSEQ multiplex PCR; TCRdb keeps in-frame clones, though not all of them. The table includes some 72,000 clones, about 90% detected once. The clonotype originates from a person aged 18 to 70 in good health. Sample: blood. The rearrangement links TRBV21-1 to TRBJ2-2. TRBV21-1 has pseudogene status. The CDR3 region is CASGGRRRELFF. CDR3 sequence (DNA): TGTGCCAGCGGGGGGCGACGCCGGGAGCTGTTTTTT.